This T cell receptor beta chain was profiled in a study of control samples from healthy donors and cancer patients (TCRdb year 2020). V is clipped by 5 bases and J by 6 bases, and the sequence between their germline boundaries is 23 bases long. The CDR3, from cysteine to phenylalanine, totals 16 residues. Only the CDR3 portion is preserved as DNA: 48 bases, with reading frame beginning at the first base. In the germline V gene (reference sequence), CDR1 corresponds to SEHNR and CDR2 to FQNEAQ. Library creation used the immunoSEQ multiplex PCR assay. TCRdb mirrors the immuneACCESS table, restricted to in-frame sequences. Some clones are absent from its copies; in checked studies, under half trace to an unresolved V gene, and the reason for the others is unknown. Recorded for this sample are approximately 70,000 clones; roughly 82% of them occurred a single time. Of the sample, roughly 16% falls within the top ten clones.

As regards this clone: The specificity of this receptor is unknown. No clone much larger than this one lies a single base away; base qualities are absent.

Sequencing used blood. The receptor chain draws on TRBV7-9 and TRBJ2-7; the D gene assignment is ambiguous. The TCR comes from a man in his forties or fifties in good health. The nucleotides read TGTGCCAGCAGCGCCCACCCGTTATCTGAAATTGGCGAGCAGTACTTC. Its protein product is CASSAHPLSEIGEQYF. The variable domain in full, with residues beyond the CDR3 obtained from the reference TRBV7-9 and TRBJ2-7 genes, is DTGVSQNPRHKITKRGQNVTFRCDPISEHNRLYWYRQTLGQGPEFLTYFQNEAQLEKSRLLSDRFSAERPKGSFSTLEIQRTEQGDSAMYLCASSAHPLSEIGEQYFGPGTRLTVT.